Each of the 28 T cell receptor beta chains below was sequenced from the same sample in a study of early T cells in non-severe SARS-CoV-2 infection. TCRdb reanalysed the 5' RACE reads using MiXCR and keeps one entry per CDR3 protein. The sample has over 20,000 distinct CDR3 sequences, approximately 4.3% seen once. Sequencing used whole blood. All receptors come from an adult who was a healthcare worker with PCR-confirmed SARS-CoV-2 infection or an uninfected control (not recorded which).

This clonotype was found a few times. The chain is built from TRBV29-1 and TRBJ1-2; 9 bases agree with TRBD1. The V gene end was trimmed by 8 bases and the J gene end by 0 bases; junction bases not matched to a gene: 4. The CDR3 sequence is 13 residues long. Germline V gene sequence: CDR1 SQVTM, CDR2 ANQGSEA. The CDR3 DNA is TGCAGCATCCGACAGGGGGCTAACTATGGCTACACCTTC. Translating gives CSIRQGANYGYTF.

This clonotype appeared many times. This chain uses TRBV14 with TRBJ2-1; 11 bases match TRBD2. With 4 bases clipped from V and 1 base from J, the junction kept 6 bases outside the gene matches. This CDR3 has 17 residues. Germline loops: CDR1 SGHDN, CDR2 FVKESK. The chain's CDR3 is CASSPRGLAVSYNEQFF. The DNA of the CDR3 is TGTGCCAGCAGCCCCAGGGGACTAGCGGTTTCCTACAATGAGCAGTTCTTC.

This clonotype has a handful of counts. The J gene is TRBJ2-7, the V gene TRBV20-1; D remains ambiguous. V dropped 1 base and J dropped 4 bases, with 8 bases sitting between them. Germline V CDR1 and CDR2: DFQATT, SNEGSKA (reference sequence). The CDR3 is 12 amino acids. CDR3 bases: TGCAGTGCTAGAGGGAGTCAATACGAGCAGTACTTC. It is translated as CSARGSQYEQYF.

The V call is TRBV21-1, the J call TRBJ2-5; the D call of TRBD1 is as the table states it, not checked on the DNA. TRBV21-1 has pseudogene status. This CDR3 region has 15 residues. Here the CDR3 reads CASSKGRRAQETQYF. The DNA of the CDR3 is TGTGCCAGCAGCAAAGGACGCAGGGCGCAAGAGACCCAGTACTTC.

This clonotype was picked up many times. This chain links TRBV12-3 or TRBV12-4 with TRBJ1-5; D is unclear. V gave up 11 bases and J gave up 2 bases, with 10 bases separating them. CDR3 size: 12 residues. The CDR3 coding sequence is TGTGCCTCCAGGTGGGGCAATCAGCCCCAGCATTTT. Amino acids: CASRWGNQPQHF.

The chain links TRBV3-1 to TRBJ2-2; no clear D gene. This CDR3 has 13 amino acids. Germline V gives CDR1 LGHDT, CDR2 YNNKEL (reference sequence). Trimming left V 5 bases short and J 1 base short, with 5 bases between. The CDR3 bases are TGTGCCAGCAGCTCGCAGAACACCGGGGAGCTGTTTTTT. Translating it yields CASSSQNTGELFF.

This clonotype is termed medium-sized. The chain uses TRBV11-2 and TRBJ2-1, with 13 bases fitting TRBD2. Germline V gene sequence: CDR1 SGHAT, CDR2 FQNNGV. The junction had 7 bases not matched to a gene; V was cut back by 6 bases and J by 8 bases. The CDR3 contains 15 residues. In DNA form, the CDR3 reads TGTGCCAGCAGGAGACTAGCGGGAGGCGGGGATGAGCAGTTCTTC. This translates into CASRRLAGGGDEQFF. The full variable domain, completed using reference TRBV11-2 and TRBJ2-1, is EAGVAQSPRYKIIEKRQSVAFWCNPISGHATLYWYQQILGQGPKLLIQFQNNGVVDDSQLPKDRFSAERLKGVDSTLKIQPAKLEDSAVYLCASRRLAGGGDEQFFGPGTRLTVL.

In this sample, this clonotype turned up a few times. The CDR3 region is CASSPQGGDQPQHF. CDR3 nucleotides: TGTGCCAGCTCCCCCCAGGGGGGCGACCAGCCCCAGCATTTT. V and J are TRBV18 and TRBJ1-5, with TRBD1 matching over 7 bases. Trimming removed 6 bases from V and 7 bases from J; junction bases left unmatched: 9. The CDR3 spans 14 residues. Germline V gives CDR1 KGHSH, CDR2 LQKENI.

This clonotype occurred a few times. V gene TRBV11-2 combines with J gene TRBJ2-1; 14 bases are a match to TRBD2. CDR3 length: 15 amino acids. CDR1 and CDR2 from the germline V gene are SGHAT and FQNNGV. The V segment lost 1 base and the J segment 9 bases; nucleotides outside the gene matches: 2. CDR3 bases: TGTGCCAGCAGCTTAGGGGGACTAGCGGGAGTTGAGCAGTTCTTC. Its translation: CASSLGGLAGVEQFF.

The sample holds many counts of this clonotype. The V gene is TRBV28, the J gene TRBJ2-7, with unresolved D. Germline CDR1 is MDHEN and CDR2 is SYDVKM. The V end was cut by 2 bases, the J end by 2 bases, with 10 bases between. The CDR3 length is 14 residues. The CDR3 loop is CASSLLGKTYEQYF. CDR3 in DNA: TGTGCCAGCAGTTTACTCGGCAAGACCTACGAGCAGTACTTC.

This clonotype was seen many times. This chain links TRBV12-3 or TRBV12-4 with TRBJ1-1, with a weak D call TRBD1 (5 bases). This CDR3 is 14 amino acids long. Trimming took 6 bases from V and 5 from J, leaving 16 bases between them. The CDR3 nucleotides read TGTGCCAGCAGATGGGGACCACTTCGGACTGAAGCTTTCTTT. It encodes CASRWGPLRTEAFF.

Ten or more counts support this clonotype. The CDR3, as DNA: TGTGCCTGGAAACCTAGGAAAAAACTGTTTTTT. Amino acid sequence: CAWKPRKKLFF. The chain carries TRBV30 and TRBJ1-4, with D uncertain. The CDR3 covers 11 residues. The ends were cut back, 4 bases at V and 9 bases at J, with 9 bases in the middle. Per the germline V gene, CDR1 is GTSNPN and CDR2 is SVGIG (reference sequence).

This clonotype showed up many times. The chain carries TRBV7-6 and TRBJ2-1; TRBD2 matches 12 bases. Germline CDR1 SGHVS, CDR2 FNYEAQ. The CDR3 loop spans 17 amino acids. V lost 5 bases, J lost 4 bases, and 9 bases stayed unmatched. The CDR3 DNA follows: TGTGCCAGCAGCCGGAGGACTAGCGGGACGTATTACAATGAGCAGTTCTTC. This translates into CASSRRTSGTYYNEQFF.

This clonotype was detected many times. The chain is built from TRBV7-9 and TRBJ1-4; possibly TRBD1 for D (6 bases). V lost 5 bases, J lost 8 bases, and 12 bases lay in between. CDR1 SEHNR and CDR2 FQNEAQ come from the germline V gene (reference sequence). This CDR3 has 13 residues. CDR3 amino acids: CASSTGSWEKLFF. CDR3 nucleotide sequence: TGTGCCAGCAGCACAGGGAGTTGGGAAAAACTGTTTTTT.

V and J are TRBV21-1 and TRBJ2-7; the table's D call TRBD1 went unverified against the DNA. TRBV21-1 is marked as a pseudogene. The CDR3 runs to 15 residues. DNA of the CDR3: TGTGCCAGCTCGTCTCCAGGGAATAGCTCCTACGAGCAGTACTTC. This sequence encodes CASSSPGNSSYEQYF.

The chain links TRBV2 to TRBJ1-2, with TRBD1 identical over 11 bases. The CDR3 is 15 residues long. Germline trimming cut 1 base from V and 4 bases from J; bases unmatched to any gene: 2. The germline V gene has CDR1 SNHLY and CDR2 FYNNEI. The CDR3 region has the DNA TGTGCCAGCAGTGAAGGGACAGGGGGCCCCTATGGCTACACCTTC. It translates to CASSEGTGGPYGYTF.

This clonotype occurred a few times. The rearrangement joins TRBV7-2 to TRBJ1-3; D is perhaps TRBD1 (5 bases). CDR3 length equals 16 residues. V was clipped by 0 bases and J by 2 bases, with 11 bases between them. The germline CDR1 and CDR2 sequences are SGHTA and FQGNSA. CDR3 DNA: TGTGCCAGCAGCTTAGCTGGCAGGGCGGCTGGAAACACCATATATTTT. Translation: CASSLAGRAAGNTIYF.

This clonotype was found many times. The chain is built from TRBV2 and TRBJ2-3, with D unclear. V lost 6 bases and J lost 2, with 15 bases in between. This CDR3 contains 15 residues. Germline V gives CDR1 SNHLY, CDR2 FYNNEI. CDR3 DNA sequence: TGTGCCAGCAGCCCTAGGACCGGCACCACAGATACGCAGTATTTT. It yields the protein CASSPRTGTTDTQYF.

Points on this clonotype: A much larger clone is a single base away; this may be a read error. The chain couples TRBV6-2 or TRBV6-3 to TRBJ2-7; D gene uncertain. Germline V gene lookup returns CDR1 MNHEY and CDR2 SVGEGT. This CDR3 is 14 amino acids long. V shed 4 bases and J shed 5 bases, with 15 bases lying between them. CDR3 region: CASSFRDAVNEQYF. The CDR3 bases are TGTGCCAGCAGTTTCCGAGACGCAGTAAACGAGCAGTACTTC.

By share, this clonotype ranks as medium-sized. The chain carries TRBV6-5 and TRBJ1-4; possibly TRBD1 for D (5 bases). Trimming cost V 0 bases and J 7 bases, with 12 bases left between them. CDR1 is MNHEY, CDR2 SVGAGI, per germline. This CDR3 has 15 residues. In DNA, the CDR3 is TGTGCCAGCAGTTACTCGAGGCAGGGAAGTGAAAAACTGTTTTTT. It yields the protein CASSYSRQGSEKLFF.

V gene TRBV5-4 combines with J gene TRBJ2-5, with 7 bases that match TRBD2. V shed 5 bases and J 3 bases; nucleotides not matched to a gene: 13. CDR1 and CDR2 from the germline V gene are SGHNT and YYREEE (reference sequence). CDR3 length: 16 amino acids. The CDR3 DNA sequence: TGTGCCAGCAGTACCTCTATAGCGGGCTCGAAAGAGACCCAGTACTTC. This encodes CASSTSIAGSKETQYF.

This chain connects TRBV12-3 or TRBV12-4 to TRBJ1-4, with a weak D call TRBD1 (5 bases). This CDR3 region has 13 residues. V shed 3 bases and J shed 8 bases, with 10 bases lying between them. The CDR3 coding sequence is TGTGCCAGCAGTTTCCAGGGTGGGGAAAAACTGTTTTTT. Protein: CASSFQGGEKLFF.

The table lists this clonotype with many counts. The chain links TRBV20-1 to TRBJ1-2, with D perhaps matching TRBD1 (6 bases). CDR1 DFQATT and CDR2 SNEGSKA come from the germline V gene (reference sequence). V dropped 5 bases and J dropped 7 bases, with 17 bases sitting between them. The CDR3 sequence is 13 residues long. Written as DNA, the CDR3 is TGCAGTGCTGGTCCATCCGGGGGGCTTGGCTACACCTTC. The encoded protein is CSAGPSGGLGYTF.

This clonotype is labeled as medium-sized (0.01 to 0.1%). This chain connects TRBV20-1 to TRBJ2-3, with 7 bases fitting TRBD2. From germline, CDR1 is DFQATT and CDR2 SNEGSKA (reference sequence). CDR3 length: 13 amino acids. V lost 6 bases and J lost 2; bases outside the gene matches: 5. CDR3 residues: CSARLANTDTQYF. Here the CDR3 DNA reads TGCAGTGCCAGACTAGCCAACACAGATACGCAGTATTTT.

V gene TRBV20-1 combines with J gene TRBJ2-1, with TRBD2 as a possible D gene (5 bases). CDR1 is DFQATT, CDR2 SNEGSKA, per germline (reference sequence). V lost 5 bases and J lost 3, with 14 bases in between. The CDR3 runs 14 residues. The DNA of the CDR3 is TGCAGTGCTTTAGCCGGGGAATTCTACAATGAGCAGTTCTTC. This translates into CSALAGEFYNEQFF.

This clonotype was recorded a few times. The rearrangement links TRBV19 to TRBJ2-2; 10 nucleotides align to TRBD2. The trim removed 4 bases at V and 6 bases at J, leaving 2 bases unmatched. The CDR3 runs to 14 residues. The V gene's germline CDR1 is LNHDA and CDR2 SQIVND (reference sequence). For the CDR3, the DNA is TGTGCCAGTAGTAGACTAGCGGGTCCCGGGGAGCTGTTTTTT. This codes for CASSRLAGPGELFF.

The sample holds a few counts of this clonotype. V is TRBV7-9 and J is TRBJ2-7; no clear D. CDR1 and CDR2 (germline): SEHNR, FQNEAQ (reference sequence). The CDR3 runs to 14 residues. The V end was cut by 2 bases, the J end by 0 bases, with 8 bases between. The DNA for the CDR3 is TGTGCCAGCAGCTTAAGTGGCGGCTCCTACGAGCAGTACTTC. It yields the protein CASSLSGGSYEQYF.

This clonotype was counted many times. The chain joins TRBV20-1 to TRBJ2-7; 12 nucleotides line up with TRBD2. The CDR3 spans 14 residues. Germline CDR1 DFQATT, CDR2 SNEGSKA (reference sequence). With V trimmed by 5 bases and J by 3 bases, 5 bases remained unmatched. The CDR3 DNA reads as TGCAGTGCTGTCCAGGGACTAGCGGGCTACGAGCAGTACTTC. It encodes CSAVQGLAGYEQYF.